One and the same sample provided the 21 T cell receptor beta chains below, sequenced in a study of blood T cell repertoires in COVID-19. Clones were sequenced by immunoSEQ multiplex PCR, and TCRdb holds only the in-frame ones, with some missing. The profile covers 150,000 to 200,000 clones, with 75% to 90% appearing a single time and around 9.9% taken by the ten largest. Sequences were obtained from peripheral blood. These receptors all come from a human donor in a cohort sampled during active COVID-19.

The chain links TRBV2 to TRBJ2-7; TRBD2 matches at 9 bases. Germline V gene lookup returns CDR1 SNHLY and CDR2 FYNNEI. CDR3 length: 14 amino acids. Trimming removed 8 bases from V and 6 bases from J; junction bases left unmatched: 11. The CDR3 sequence: CASRAGTSLGEQYF. CDR3 coding DNA: TGTGCCAGCCGCGCCGGGACTAGCTTGGGCGAGCAGTACTTC. The full variable domain, in which reference TRBV2 and TRBJ2-7 provide the parts outside the CDR3, is EPEVTQTPSHQVTQMGQEVILRCVPISNHLYFYWYRQILGQKVEFLVSFYNNEISEKSEIFDDQFSVERPDGSNFTLKIRSTKLEDSAMYFCASRAGTSLGEQYFGPGTRLTVT.

The chain is built from TRBV6-2 or TRBV6-3 and TRBJ2-1, with TRBD2 as a possible D gene (5 bases). Germline V gene lookup returns CDR1 MNHEY and CDR2 SVGEGT. The CDR3 runs 15 residues. Trimming took 3 bases from V and 0 from J, leaving 9 bases between them. The CDR3 reads CASSYTTSSYNEQFF. As DNA, the CDR3 is TGTGCCAGCAGTTATACTACTAGCTCCTACAATGAGCAGTTCTTC.

This clone came up once. V gene TRBV29-1 combines with J gene TRBJ2-1; 11 bases are a match to TRBD1. There are 14 residues in the CDR3. From germline, CDR1 is SQVTM and CDR2 ANQGSEA. Trimming cost V 4 bases and J 6 bases; bases outside gene matches: 5. The CDR3 protein is CSVVGTGGVNEQFF. DNA of the CDR3: TGCAGCGTTGTAGGGACAGGGGGTGTCAATGAGCAGTTCTTC.

The chain links TRBV6-5 to TRBJ1-1; weak D call: TRBD1 (5 bases). This CDR3 spans 15 amino acids. Trimming stripped 4 bases from V and 0 bases from J, with 12 bases between. From germline, CDR1 is MNHEY and CDR2 SVGAGI. This chain's CDR3 is CASSLGGTVNTEAFF. The CDR3 DNA reads TGTGCCAGCAGTTTGGGCGGGACGGTGAACACTGAAGCTTTCTTT.

The genes are TRBV6-5 and TRBJ2-1; TRBD2 agrees at 9 bases. CDR1 is MNHEY and CDR2 is SVGAGI in the germline V gene. Trimming at V came to 2 bases and at J to 8 bases, leaving 7 bases not matched to a gene. The CDR3 spans 15 residues. The chain's CDR3 is CASSYGGGRADEQFF. The CDR3 nucleotides read TGTGCCAGCAGTTACGGTGGCGGGAGGGCGGATGAGCAGTTCTTC.

This sequence joins TRBV3-1 (or the pseudogene TRBV3-2) and TRBJ2-5; 11 positions match TRBD2. The V and J ends lost 5 bases and 1 base, in that order; junction bases with no gene match: 12. Germline CDR1 and CDR2: LGHDT and YNNKEL (reference sequence). The CDR3 is 18 residues long. CDR3 protein: CASSEGLAGGPPQETQYF. In nucleotides, the CDR3 is TGTGCCAGCAGCGAGGGGCTAGCGGGGGGCCCTCCCCAAGAGACCCAGTACTTC.

The genes are TRBV7-2 and TRBJ1-2; tentatively, D is TRBD1 (6 bases). Germline V gene data show CDR1 as SGHTA and CDR2 as FQGNSA. CDR3 size: 14 residues. V was pared by 1 base and J by 8 bases, with 14 bases between. This chain's CDR3 is CASSLGGRRGGYTF. CDR3 nucleotides: TGTGCCAGCAGCTTAGGGGGGCGGCGAGGAGGCTACACCTTC.

This clone has at least ten counts. The chain employs TRBV11-2 and TRBJ2-7, with D perhaps TRBD1 (5 bases). The germline V and J ends were trimmed by 0 bases and 5 bases, with 11 bases remaining between them. The CDR3 spans 14 residues. Per the germline V gene, CDR1 is SGHAT and CDR2 is FQNNGV. CDR3 region: CASSLDLRVHEQYF. Written as DNA, the CDR3 is TGTGCCAGCAGCTTAGATCTCAGGGTCCACGAGCAGTACTTC. The full variable domain, rest sourced from reference TRBV11-2 and TRBJ2-7, is EAGVAQSPRYKIIEKRQSVAFWCNPISGHATLYWYQQILGQGPKLLIQFQNNGVVDDSQLPKDRFSAERLKGVDSTLKIQPAKLEDSAVYLCASSLDLRVHEQYFGPGTRLTVT.

The chain employs TRBV5-4 and TRBJ2-7; TRBD2 aligns across 7 bases. The V gene end was trimmed by 4 bases and the J gene end by 3 bases; junction bases not matched to a gene: 4. Per germline, CDR1 SGHNT and CDR2 YYREEE (reference sequence). CDR3 length equals 13 residues. The CDR3 spells CASSPSGNYEQYF. As DNA, the CDR3 is TGTGCCAGCAGCCCCAGCGGGAACTACGAGCAGTACTTC.

The chain joins TRBV11-3 to TRBJ2-1, with 12 bases that match TRBD2. After removal of 3 bases from V and 10 bases from J, the junction contained 4 bases not matched to a gene. CDR1 and CDR2 (germline): SGHNT, YENEEA. The CDR3 is 14 amino acids. The CDR3 DNA is TGTGCCAGCAGCTTTGGGACTAGCGGGCGGGAGCAGTTCTTC. Its protein product is CASSFGTSGREQFF.

This clone showed up many times. This chain links TRBV6-6 with TRBJ1-5, with D possibly being TRBD1 (6 bases). This CDR3 has 14 amino acids. V was cut by 2 bases and J by 5 bases, with 10 bases left in between. From germline, CDR1 is MNHNY and CDR2 SVGAGI (reference sequence). This CDR3 is CASSYPGGHQPQHF. CDR3 sequence (DNA): TGTGCCAGCAGTTACCCGGGGGGCCATCAGCCCCAGCATTTT.

This clone was seen only a few times. V and J are TRBV19 and TRBJ1-3, with TRBD1 matching over 10 bases. This CDR3 comprises 14 residues. V shed 3 bases, J shed 9 bases, and the junction held 5 bases outside the gene matches. CDR1 and CDR2 (germline): LNHDA, SQIVND (reference sequence). Written as DNA, the CDR3 is TGTGCCAGTAGTATTCCGGGACAGGGGAGCACCATATATTTT. Protein sequence: CASSIPGQGSTIYF. The full variable domain, rest sourced from reference TRBV19 and TRBJ1-3, is DGGITQSPKYLFRKEGQNVTLSCEQNLNHDAMYWYRQDPGQGLRLIYYSQIVNDFQKGDIAEGYSVSREKKESFPLTVTSAQKNPTAFYLCASSIPGQGSTIYFGEGSWLTVV.

The chain couples TRBV19 to TRBJ2-7, with TRBD1 identical over 12 bases. This CDR3 contains 15 residues. Germline CDR1 and CDR2: LNHDA and SQIVND (reference sequence). Trimming cost V 7 bases and J 4 bases; bases outside gene matches: 8. The CDR3 is CASTAGQGAWYEQYF. CDR3 sequence (DNA): TGTGCCAGTACCGCGGGACAGGGGGCTTGGTACGAGCAGTACTTC.

The chain has TRBV7-2 and TRBJ1-2; D unresolved. This CDR3 has 14 residues. V was shortened by 4 bases and J by 5 bases, with 14 bases between the two germline ends. Germline V lookup: CDR1 SGHTA, CDR2 FQGNSA. The CDR3 DNA follows: TGTGCCAGCAGCTCCGGGTCACCGGTATATGGCTACACCTTC. It translates to CASSSGSPVYGYTF.

The CDR3 sequence: CASSWRGGEQYF. The CDR3, as DNA: TGTGCCAGCAGTTGGAGGGGCGGGGAGCAGTACTTC. V usage is TRBV6-5 and J usage is TRBJ2-7; a possible D gene is TRBD2 (6 bases). V was pared by 4 bases and J by 7 bases, with 11 bases between. This CDR3 has 12 residues. The V gene's germline CDR1 is MNHEY and CDR2 SVGAGI.

The chain links TRBV28 to TRBJ1-2; 10 bases line up with TRBD1. The ends lost 6 bases at V and 6 bases at J; junction bases unmatched: 4. In germline, CDR1 is MDHEN, CDR2 SYDVKM. The CDR3 totals 13 residues. The CDR3 DNA sequence: TGTGCCAGCAGCTCCGGGACAGGGGATGGCTACACCTTC. As protein: CASSSGTGDGYTF.

Only one count was recorded for this clone. V gene TRBV29-1 combines with J gene TRBJ1-4; 8 nucleotides agree with TRBD1. The junction had 2 bases not matched to a gene; V was cut back by 5 bases and J by 3 bases. Germline CDR1 is SQVTM and CDR2 is ANQGSEA. CDR3 size: 13 residues. The CDR3 bases are TGCAGCGTTCGGACAGGGCCTAATGAAAAACTGTTTTTT. It codes for CSVRTGPNEKLFF.

The chain employs TRBV21-1 and TRBJ2-1; the listed D gene, TRBD2, was not tested against the DNA. TRBV21-1 is listed as a pseudogene. CDR3 length: 12 residues. The CDR3 reads CASSKRRLRGFF. The CDR3, as DNA: TGTGCCAGCAGCAAACGGAGGCTCCGGGGGTTCTTC.

This clone occurred once. The gene calls are TRBV6-5 and TRBJ2-7; 9 positions match TRBD2. Germline CDR1 reads MNHEY; CDR2 reads SVGAGI. The CDR3 loop spans 14 amino acids. J gave up 1 base and V 6 bases, and 4 bases lay outside the gene matches. DNA of the CDR3: TGTGCCAGCAGCTGGACTAGCGTGTCCTACGAGCAGTACTTC. Protein: CASSWTSVSYEQYF.

This chain connects TRBV11-2 to TRBJ1-4; D might be TRBD1 (5 bases). Trimming pared 5 bases from V and 7 bases from J, leaving 14 bases between. This CDR3 spans 14 amino acids. Germline V gene data show CDR1 as SGHAT and CDR2 as FQNNGV. The CDR3 bases are TGTGCCAGCAGCCCGGCGGGGACTCTTGAAAAACTGTTTTTT. Its translation is CASSPAGTLEKLFF. The full variable domain, completed using reference TRBV11-2 and TRBJ1-4, is EAGVAQSPRYKIIEKRQSVAFWCNPISGHATLYWYQQILGQGPKLLIQFQNNGVVDDSQLPKDRFSAERLKGVDSTLKIQPAKLEDSAVYLCASSPAGTLEKLFFGSGTQLSVL.

The V gene is TRBV28, the J gene TRBJ2-6; TRBD1 matches at 8 bases. Germline assignment: CDR1 MDHEN and CDR2 SYDVKM. This CDR3 contains 18 residues. V dropped 2 bases and J dropped 3; count of bases not matched to a gene: 9. CDR3 loop: CASSLIISGGNGANVLTF. The CDR3 nucleotides read TGTGCCAGCAGTTTAATCATCTCAGGGGGCAATGGGGCCAACGTCCTGACTTTC.